This TCR beta chain was observed in a study of T cells in narcolepsy (dated by TCRdb to between 2018 and 2020). General notes on the study: Healthy control donors were enrolled in the study alongside patients who had narcolepsy type 1 or type 2 (NT1, NT2). The study sought autoreactive T cells targeting hypocretin neuron self-antigens (hypocretin, TRIB2) in narcolepsy patients, using TCR Vbeta sequencing to track clonotypes in blood and CSF. General study outcomes and caveats: Patients and controls had comparable numbers of sequenced blood memory CD4+ clonotypes, averaging about 37,000 and 33,000, respectively. In plots comparing CSF and blood CD4+ T cell clonotypes from the same patient, HCRT-specific and TRIB2-specific autoreactive clonotypes were highlighted. Autoreactive clonotypes were reported to be detected serially in the blood of the same patients and of different patients, but not in the blood of healthy controls. Some blood memory CD4+ repertoires from patients and controls contained no sequences matching autoreactive T cell clones.

Receptor libraries were prepared by the immunoSEQ multiplex PCR assay. This is the immuneACCESS table as TCRdb keeps it, with only in-frame sequences that have V and J called. A part of the clones is gone; compared with another copy, unresolved V genes explain less than half, and the rest is unexplained. The sample records tens of thousands of clones, 90% to 95% of which are singletons. About 1.2% of the sample is taken by the ten largest. To note about this clone: Its antigen is not yet known. Per-nucleotide qualities are absent, and no much larger clonotype sits a single base away.

For TCR Vbeta sequencing, memory CD4+ T cells were sorted ex vivo from the peripheral blood of both healthy controls and narcolepsy patients. Looking up the germline V gene yields CDR1 MNHEY and CDR2 SVGAGI. The CDR3 covers 14 residues, taking in both the cysteine and the phenylalanine. Only the CDR3 portion is preserved as DNA: 42 bases, with reading frame beginning at the first base. V is pared back by 7 bases and J by 2 bases, with 15 bases lying between the germline termini. The sequence is built from TRBV6-5 and TRBJ2-7, and possibly TRBD1, on 6 matching bases. Sequencing was carried out using CD45RA- memory CD4+ T cells from PBMCs. This specimen's cell subset or site label, interpreted: memory T cells sorted ex vivo from peripheral blood. This sequence originates from a human donor with narcolepsy. DNA sequence: TGTGCCAGCATGGGTTTGACAGGCCCCTACGAGCAGTACTTC. This codes for CASMGLTGPYEQYF.